The subject of this entry is one T cell receptor beta chain. The data are from a study of cytomegalovirus exposure and HLA in healthy donors. Both 60 Vbeta primers and 13 Jbeta primers went into the PCR. TCRdb keeps only in-frame clones here, not all; method: immunoSEQ multiplex PCR. The sample includes some 190,000 clones, 81% of them seen just once. The CDR3 sequence is 14 residues long. From germline, CDR1 is MNHNS and CDR2 SASEGT. V was trimmed by 7 bases and J by 6 bases, leaving 19 bases between them. Specimen: PBMCs. This sequence originates from a man aged 40-50 years in good health and CMV-seropositive. The gene calls are TRBV6-1 and TRBJ2-7, with D maybe TRBD1 (6 bases). CDR3 loop: CASMDSVRTSEQYF. CDR3 nucleotides: TGTGCCAGCATGGACAGTGTGCGAACTTCCGAGCAGTACTTC.